A selection of T cell receptor beta chains follows, all from one sample in a study of blood T cell repertoires in COVID-19. Clones were sequenced by immunoSEQ multiplex PCR, and TCRdb holds only the in-frame ones, with some missing. Here the sample spans some 110,000 clones, roughly 84% being singletons. The material sequenced was PBMCs or T cells enriched from blood (not recorded which). These TCRs come from a woman in her 30s who had recovered from COVID-19. CDR3s include the opening cysteine and the closing phenylalanine or tryptophan. D genes are given only for firm matches. Clone sizes are given selectively: once, few, many, or a class where the clone is expanded.

d_gene | j_gene | abundance | v_gene | CDR3nt | CDR3aa
NA | TRBJ1-5 | NA | TRBV3-1/TRBV3-2 | TGTGCCAGCAGCCAAGGGGCCAGGGAGGCTCAGCCCCAGCATTTT | CASSQGAREAQPQHF
NA | TRBJ1-1 | NA | TRBV6-6 | TGTGCCAGCAGTCCACCCGGGACACGGTCTGAAGCTTTCTTT | CASSPPGTRSEAFF
TRBD1 | TRBJ2-7 | NA | TRBV6-5 | TGTGCCAGCAGTTACGGGCAGGGGGCAAGGCACGAGCAGTACTTC | CASSYGQGARHEQYF
TRBD2 | TRBJ2-3 | NA | TRBV2 | TGTGCCAGCAGGGGGAGGACTAGCGGGACAGATACGCAGTATTTT | CASRGRTSGTDTQYF
NA | TRBJ1-3 | NA | TRBV30 | TGTGCCTGGAAACCAGGGTCAGGTGCAAACACCATATATTTT | CAWKPGSGANTIYF
NA | TRBJ1-2 | NA | TRBV7-9 | TGTGCCAGCACCGAGGGGGACCTCTATGGCTACACCTTC | CASTEGDLYGYTF
TRBD2 | TRBJ2-7 | NA | TRBV6-5 | TGTGCCAGCAGCCGTAGCGGGAGGGCTCGCGAGCAGTACTTC | CASSRSGRAREQYF
NA | TRBJ1-5 | NA | TRBV6-6 | TGTGCCAGCAGTTACGGGTCCAGGGGACAGCCCCAGCATTTT | CASSYGSRGQPQHF
NA | TRBJ2-7 | NA | TRBV2 | TGTGCCGTACGGATTTCCCTACTATACGAGCAGTACTTC | CAVRISLLYEQYF
TRBD1 | TRBJ1-5 | NA | TRBV20-1 | TGCAGTGCTAGTACAGGGGGCCTCGGGCAGCCCCAGCATTTT | CSASTGGLGQPQHF
NA | TRBJ1-1 | NA | TRBV18 | TGTGCCAGCTCACCCCAGGGGTGGACTGAAGCTTTCTTT | CASSPQGWTEAFF
TRBD2 | TRBJ2-5 | NA | TRBV6-4 | TGTGCCAGCAGTGAACTAGCGGGAGAAGAGACCCAGTACTTC | CASSELAGEETQYF
NA | TRBJ1-3 | NA | TRBV30 | TGTGCCTGGAGGCTGAGAGGGTCTGGAAACACCATATATTTT | CAWRLRGSGNTIYF
TRBD2 | TRBJ2-2 | NA | TRBV6-4 | TGTGCCAGCGGACCCAGCGGGACCACCGGGGAGCTGTTTTTT | CASGPSGTTGELFF
NA | TRBJ2-7 | NA | TRBV4-1 | TGCGCCAGCAGCCAACAGGACAGAGAGACCTACGAGCAGTACTTC | CASSQQDRETYEQYF
NA | TRBJ2-7 | NA | TRBV9 | TGTGCCAGCACGGTGGGAGCGACAAGCTCCTACGAGCAGTACTTC | CASTVGATSSYEQYF
NA | TRBJ1-6 | NA | TRBV30 | TGTGCCTGTACGGGAGGAAGGAATTCACCCCTCCACTTT | CACTGGRNSPLHF
NA | TRBJ2-5 | once | TRBV7-2 | TGTGCCAGCAGCCGCCCAGGAGGTGAGAGAGAGACCCAGTACTTC | CASSRPGGERETQYF
TRBD1 | TRBJ2-5 | NA | TRBV2 | TGTGCCAGCAGTAGGGACAGGGGACAAGAGTCCCAGTACTTC | CASSRDRGQESQYF
NA | TRBJ2-6 | NA | TRBV6-6 | TGTGCCAGCAGCTTCGATTCGTGGGCAGCCTATCGGGGTACGGGGGCCAACGTCCTGACTTTC | CASSFDSWAAYRGTGANVLTF
TRBD1 | TRBJ1-6 | NA | TRBV12-3/TRBV12-4 | TGTGCCAGCAGTTTGGACAGGGCTTCACCCCTCCACTTT | CASSLDRASPLHF
NA | TRBJ2-5 | NA | TRBV7-3 | TGTGCCAGCAGCCTCTCACCACGGGTCACCCAGTACTTC | CASSLSPRVTQYF
TRBD1 | TRBJ1-2 | NA | TRBV28 | TGTGCCAGCAGTTCACCACCACAGGGGGATGGCTACACCTTC | CASSSPPQGDGYTF
NA | TRBJ1-1 | NA | TRBV19 | TGTGCCAGTAGAGGGAGGGACGGACCGAACACTGAAGCTTTCTTT | CASRGRDGPNTEAFF
NA | TRBJ1-2 | NA | TRBV5-4 | TGTGCCAGCAGCTTGGCAGCTAACTATGGCTACACCTTC | CASSLAANYGYTF
TRBD1 | TRBJ2-7 | NA | TRBV6-5 | TGTGCCAGCAGTTACCCAGGACAGGGGGGCTCCTACGAGCAGTACTTC | CASSYPGQGGSYEQYF
TRBD1 | TRBJ1-1 | NA | TRBV5-1 | TGCGCCAGCAGCTGGCGGACAGGTGAGAACACTGAAGCTTTCTTT | CASSWRTGENTEAFF
NA | TRBJ1-5 | NA | TRBV12-3/TRBV12-4 | TGTGCCACCCGAGGAGGGGCTGATCAGCCCCAGCATTTT | CATRGGADQPQHF
TRBD1 | TRBJ1-6 | few | TRBV4-2 | TGTGCCAGCAGCCAAAATGACAGGGTCTTCTTTTCCGGTAATTCACCCCTCCACTTT | CASSQNDRVFFSGNSPLHF
NA | TRBJ2-5 | once | TRBV4-3 | TGCGCCAGCAGCCAGTTAGTGGGTAGCTTAGAGACCCAGTACTTC | CASSQLVGSLETQYF
NA | TRBJ2-5 | NA | TRBV6-5 | TGTGCCAGCAGCCTCCTGACAGGCCACCAAGAGACCCAGTACTTC | CASSLLTGHQETQYF
TRBD2 | TRBJ2-3 | NA | TRBV4-3 | TGCGCCAGCAGCCATGCTACCGGGACTAGCGGGAGTTTCACAGATACGCAGTATTTT | CASSHATGTSGSFTDTQYF
NA | TRBJ1-2 | NA | TRBV29-1 | TGCAGCACGCGGGGGGAGGGCTATGGCTACACCTTC | CSTRGEGYGYTF
NA | TRBJ2-3 | NA | TRBV4-3 | TGCGCCAGCAGCCAAGATCGGGAGCGCACAGATACGCAGTATTTT | CASSQDRERTDTQYF
NA | TRBJ1-1 | NA | TRBV30 | TGTGCCTGGAGAGAATACGATCGACAGGCAAACACTGAAGCTTTCTTT | CAWREYDRQANTEAFF
TRBD2 | TRBJ2-1 | NA | TRBV3-1/TRBV3-2 | TGTGCCAGCAGCCCCTGTAGCGGGAAAGCTTACTACAATGAGCAGTTCTTC | CASSPCSGKAYYNEQFF
TRBD2 | TRBJ2-2 | NA | TRBV5-1 | TGCGCCAGCCAGTTTTTAGCGGGTGTTAACACCGGGGAGCTGTTTTTT | CASQFLAGVNTGELFF
TRBD2 | TRBJ2-3 | NA | TRBV3-1/TRBV3-2 | TGTGCCAGCAGCCCTTCCGGGACTAGGGTCTTAGATACGCAGTATTTT | CASSPSGTRVLDTQYF
NA | TRBJ1-1 | NA | TRBV27 | TGTGCCAGCAGTGAGGGGAACACTGAAGCTTTCTTT | CASSEGNTEAFF
TRBD2 | TRBJ2-4 | NA | TRBV3-1/TRBV3-2 | TGTGCCAGCAGCCAAGGGGTGGAACTAGCGGGAGCTTTGTACTTC | CASSQGVELAGALYF
TRBD2 | TRBJ2-1 | NA | TRBV9 | TGTGCCAGCAGCCCGACTAGCAAAGGGTACAATGAGCAGTTCTTC | CASSPTSKGYNEQFF
NA | TRBJ1-2 | NA | TRBV3-1/TRBV3-2 | TGTGCCAGCAGCCGGGCGGGGCGGTATGGCTACACCTTC | CASSRAGRYGYTF
NA | TRBJ2-3 | NA | TRBV6-2/TRBV6-3 | TGTGCCAGCAGTTACTATCGTCCAACTAGCACAGATACGCAGTATTTT | CASSYYRPTSTDTQYF
TRBD1 | TRBJ2-6 | NA | TRBV28 | TGTGCCAGCAGTCAGGGACAGGTCGGTGGGGCCAACGTCCTGACTTTC | CASSQGQVGGANVLTF
NA | TRBJ2-5 | NA | TRBV19 | TGTGCCAGTACCCGTGGGGGCGACGCCGAGACCCAGTACTTC | CASTRGGDAETQYF
NA | TRBJ1-1 | NA | TRBV18 | TGTGCCAGCTCACCAGAAGGGAGGTTGAGGACTGAAGCTTTCTTT | CASSPEGRLRTEAFF